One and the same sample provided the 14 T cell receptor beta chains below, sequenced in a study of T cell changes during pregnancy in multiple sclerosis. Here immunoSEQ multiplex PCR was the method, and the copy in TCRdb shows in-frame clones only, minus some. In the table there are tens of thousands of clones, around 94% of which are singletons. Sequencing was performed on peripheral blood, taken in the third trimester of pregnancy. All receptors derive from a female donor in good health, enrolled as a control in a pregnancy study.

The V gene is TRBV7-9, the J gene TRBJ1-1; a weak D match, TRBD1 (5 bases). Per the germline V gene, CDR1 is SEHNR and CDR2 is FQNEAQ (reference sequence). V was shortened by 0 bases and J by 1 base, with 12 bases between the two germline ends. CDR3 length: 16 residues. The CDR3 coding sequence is TGTGCCAGCAGCTTAGCCGGCAGGGCGAGGAACACTGAAGCTTTCTTT. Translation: CASSLAGRARNTEAFF.

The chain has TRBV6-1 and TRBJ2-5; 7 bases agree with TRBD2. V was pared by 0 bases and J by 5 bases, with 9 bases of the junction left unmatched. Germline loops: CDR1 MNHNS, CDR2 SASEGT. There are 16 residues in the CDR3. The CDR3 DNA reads TGTGCCAGCAGTGAAGCAGCTGGCGGGAGTACGGAGACCCAGTACTTC. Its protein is CASSEAAGGSTETQYF.

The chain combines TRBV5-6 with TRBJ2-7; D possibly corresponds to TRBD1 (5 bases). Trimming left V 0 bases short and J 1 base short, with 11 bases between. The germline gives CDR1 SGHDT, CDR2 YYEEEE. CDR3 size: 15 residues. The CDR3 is CASSLVGVDSYEQYF. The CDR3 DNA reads TGTGCCAGCAGCTTGGTAGGGGTCGATTCCTACGAGCAGTACTTC.

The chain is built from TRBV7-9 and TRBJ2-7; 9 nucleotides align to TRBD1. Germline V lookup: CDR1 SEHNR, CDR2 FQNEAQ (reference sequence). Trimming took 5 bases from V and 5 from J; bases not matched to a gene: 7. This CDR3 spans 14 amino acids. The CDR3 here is CASSRRQGGNEQYF. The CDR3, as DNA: TGTGCCAGCAGCCGACGACAGGGGGGCAACGAGCAGTACTTC.

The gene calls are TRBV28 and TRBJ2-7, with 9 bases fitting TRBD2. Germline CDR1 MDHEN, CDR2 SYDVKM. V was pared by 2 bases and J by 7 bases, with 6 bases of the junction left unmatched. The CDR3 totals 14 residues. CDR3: CASSLAGGGWEQYF. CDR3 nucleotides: TGTGCCAGCAGTTTAGCGGGAGGGGGTTGGGAGCAGTACTTC.

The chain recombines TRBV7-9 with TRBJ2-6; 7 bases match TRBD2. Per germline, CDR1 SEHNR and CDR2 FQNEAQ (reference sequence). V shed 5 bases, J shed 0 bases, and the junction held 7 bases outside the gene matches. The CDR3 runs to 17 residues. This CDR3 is CASSSGTGGSGANVLTF. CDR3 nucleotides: TGTGCCAGCAGCAGCGGGACGGGAGGCTCTGGGGCCAACGTCCTGACTTTC.

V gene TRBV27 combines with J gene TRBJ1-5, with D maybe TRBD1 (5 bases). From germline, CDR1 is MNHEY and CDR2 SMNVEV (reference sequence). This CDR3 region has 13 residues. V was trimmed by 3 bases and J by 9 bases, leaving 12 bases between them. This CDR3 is CASSFDSAPPQHF. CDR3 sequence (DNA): TGTGCCAGCAGTTTCGACAGCGCGCCGCCCCAGCATTTT.

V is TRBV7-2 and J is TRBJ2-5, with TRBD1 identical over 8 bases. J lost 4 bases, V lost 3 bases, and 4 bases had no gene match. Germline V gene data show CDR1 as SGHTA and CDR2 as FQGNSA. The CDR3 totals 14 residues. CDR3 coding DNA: TGTGCCAGCAGCTTGCAGGGGGCGGGAGAGACCCAGTACTTC. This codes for CASSLQGAGETQYF.

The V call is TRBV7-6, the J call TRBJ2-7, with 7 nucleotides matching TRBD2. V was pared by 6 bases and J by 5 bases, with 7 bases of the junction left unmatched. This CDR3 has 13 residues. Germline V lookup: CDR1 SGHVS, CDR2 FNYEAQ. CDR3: CASSPPGGHEQYF. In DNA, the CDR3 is TGTGCCAGCAGTCCCCCGGGAGGACACGAGCAGTACTTC.

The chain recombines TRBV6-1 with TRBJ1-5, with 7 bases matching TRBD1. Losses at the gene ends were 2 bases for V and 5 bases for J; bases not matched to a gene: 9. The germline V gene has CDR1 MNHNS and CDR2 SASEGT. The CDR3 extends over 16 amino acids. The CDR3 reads CASSEFRKQGYQPQHF. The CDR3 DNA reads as TGTGCCAGCAGTGAATTCCGCAAACAGGGGTATCAGCCCCAGCATTTT.

CDR3 in DNA: TGTGCCAGCAGCCCACCGACTCACTACGAGCAGTACTTC. Translated: CASSPPTHYEQYF. The chain uses TRBV7-2 and TRBJ2-7; D not resolved. The CDR3 has 13 residues. Per the germline V gene, CDR1 is SGHTA and CDR2 is FQGNSA. Trimming left V 5 bases short and J 3 bases short, with 11 bases between.

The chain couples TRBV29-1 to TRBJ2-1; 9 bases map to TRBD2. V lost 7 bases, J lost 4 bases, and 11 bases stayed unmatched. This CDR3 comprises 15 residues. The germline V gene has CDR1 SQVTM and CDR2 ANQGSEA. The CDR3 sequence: CSGISGGERYNEQFF. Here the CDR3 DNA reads TGCAGCGGAATTAGCGGGGGAGAACGATACAATGAGCAGTTCTTC.

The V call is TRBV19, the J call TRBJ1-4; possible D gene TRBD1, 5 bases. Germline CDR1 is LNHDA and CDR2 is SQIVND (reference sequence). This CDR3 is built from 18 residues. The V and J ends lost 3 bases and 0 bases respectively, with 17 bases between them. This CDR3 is CASSILSRQRPTNEKLFF. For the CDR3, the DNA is TGTGCCAGTAGTATCCTGTCGAGACAGAGACCAACTAATGAAAAACTGTTTTTT.

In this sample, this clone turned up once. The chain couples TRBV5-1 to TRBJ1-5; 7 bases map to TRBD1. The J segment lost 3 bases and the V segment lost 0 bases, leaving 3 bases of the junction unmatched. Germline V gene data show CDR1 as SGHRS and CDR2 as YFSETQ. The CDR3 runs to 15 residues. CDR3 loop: CASSLAGTDNQPQHF. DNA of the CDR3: TGCGCCAGCAGCTTGGCCGGGACAGACAATCAGCCCCAGCATTTT. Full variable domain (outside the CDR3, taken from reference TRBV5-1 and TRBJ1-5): KAGVTQTPRYLIKTRGQQVTLSCSPISGHRSVSWYQQTPGQGLQFLFEYFSETQRNKGNFPGRFSGRQFSNSRSEMNVSTLELGDSALYLCASSLAGTDNQPQHFGDGTRLSIL.